A selection of T cell receptor beta chains follows, all from one sample in a study of response to subunit inactivated influenza vaccine. TCRdb fed the RT-PCR reads into MiXCR, producing one record per CDR3 protein. The sample contains roughly 790,000 distinct CDR3 sequences, around 20% of which appear only once. The sample was PBMCs from blood, taken 4 to 6 days after vaccination. All receptors come from a man aged 50 to 59 who received an inactivated influenza vaccine. The CDR3 runs from the conserved cysteine through the conserved F or W. The D gene is left open where the match is weak. Clone sizes are given selectively: once, few, many, or a class where the clone is expanded.

TGTGCCAGCAACAACCGGTTGGGGGAAGGAGGCTACACCTTC	CASNNRLGEGGYTF	-	-	TRBV12-3/TRBV12-4	TRBJ1-2
TGTGCCAGCAGTGAAAGTCCGGGCCTACCCCTCCACTTT	CASSESPGLPLHF	few	-	TRBV2	TRBJ1-6
TGTGCCAGCAGCCGGGGGGCCACTTCCTACGAGCAGTACTTC	CASSRGATSYEQYF	few	-	TRBV3-1	TRBJ2-7
TGCAGTGCTAGAGTGGCTAGCGGATTATCTAGCACAGATACGCAGTATTTT	CSARVASGLSSTDTQYF	few	TRBD2	TRBV20-1	TRBJ2-3
TGTGCCAGCAGCCAAGGGGGCAGCGGGAGCGCACGAGAGACCCAGTACTTC	CASSQGGSGSARETQYF	few	TRBD2	TRBV4-2	TRBJ2-5
TGCGCCAGCAGCCAAATCTGGACTAGCGGGGCCGCAGATACGCAGTATTTT	CASSQIWTSGAADTQYF	-	TRBD2	TRBV4-3	TRBJ2-3
TGCAGTGCTAGAGAGGAGAGCGCGTACACAGATACGCAGTATTTT	CSAREESAYTDTQYF	-	-	TRBV20-1	TRBJ2-3
TGTGCCAGCAGCTTAAGGGACTCTTCTCTGGATACGCAGTATTTT	CASSLRDSSLDTQYF	few	-	TRBV7-9	TRBJ2-3
TGTGCCAGCAGCCAGGGACCAGGGGGTGAAGCTTTCTTT	CASSQGPGGEAFF	-	TRBD1	TRBV4-2	TRBJ1-1
TGTGCCTGGAGTGTGGCGGGGTCGCCCTACAATGAGCAGTTCTTC	CAWSVAGSPYNEQFF	-	-	TRBV30	TRBJ2-1
TGTGCCAGCCTGCCGACAGCCTCCTACGAGCAGTACTTC	CASLPTASYEQYF	-	-	TRBV6-2/TRBV6-3	TRBJ2-7
TGTGCCACCAGTGATCGCCGACTGTTTTCGTTCGCTTCCTACAATGAGCAGTTCTTC	CATSDRRLFSFASYNEQFF	-	-	TRBV24-1	TRBJ2-1
TGTGCCAGCAGAAGGGCCAAGAACACCGGGGAGCTGTTTTTT	CASRRAKNTGELFF	many	-	TRBV3-1	TRBJ2-2
TGTGCCAGCAGCGTAGTTGGAGGGGGAGGTGAGCAGTTCTTC	CASSVVGGGGEQFF	few	-	TRBV9	TRBJ2-1
TGCAGTGCTAGAAACCGGAGCGGGAGATTCCAGGAGACCCAGTACTTC	CSARNRSGRFQETQYF	few	TRBD2	TRBV20-1	TRBJ2-5
TGTGCCAGCAGAACAGGGAACCCCGGGGAGCTGTTTTTT	CASRTGNPGELFF	-	-	TRBV6-2/TRBV6-3	TRBJ2-2
TGCGCCAGCAGCTGGCTGCGCAGGGATACGCAGTATTTT	CASSWLRRDTQYF	few	-	TRBV5-1	TRBJ2-3
TGCAGCGCCCGAGACAGGGGAGATTCACCCCTCCACTTT	CSARDRGDSPLHF	few	TRBD1	TRBV29-1	TRBJ1-6